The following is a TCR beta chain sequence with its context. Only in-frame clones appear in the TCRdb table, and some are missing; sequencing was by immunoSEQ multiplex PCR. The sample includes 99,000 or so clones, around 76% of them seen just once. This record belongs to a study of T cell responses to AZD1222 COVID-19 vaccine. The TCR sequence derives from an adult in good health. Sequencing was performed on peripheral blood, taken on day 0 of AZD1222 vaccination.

Written as DNA, the CDR3 is TGTGCCAGCAGTTTTTTACTCGGCGCGGGGGGGCGGCTTAGCAATCAGCCCCAGCATTTT. The encoded protein is CASSFLLGAGGRLSNQPQHF. This chain uses TRBV6-2 or TRBV6-3 with TRBJ1-5; possible D gene TRBD1, 6 bases. CDR3 length equals 20 residues. The germline CDR1 and CDR2 sequences are MNHEY and SVGEGT. Trimming removed 4 bases from V and 0 bases from J, with 25 bases in between.